This T cell receptor beta chain was documented in a study of chemoradiotherapy in HPV16-positive cancers (dated by TCRdb to between 2022 and 2023). General notes on the study: Using functional T-cell assays on cells from a couple of HPV16-positive patients, the researchers defined candidate HPV-specific T-cell clones and common TCR motifs. The candidate HPV-specific TCRs and motifs were then tracked in TCR repertoires from under 100 patients with HPV-related cancers. The study asked whether T-cell immunity against the HPV oncoproteins E6 and E7 changes during chemoradiotherapy and whether it affects survival.

Results and caveats for the whole study, not just this receptor: Among HPV16-positive patients, expansion of HPV-responsive T cells during chemoradiotherapy was associated with better recurrence-free survival. Expansion of candidate HPV-specific clones and E7-related TCR motifs was observed in the tumor microenvironment during treatment, whereas no such expansion was observed for non-HPV-specific T cells. The functional definition of HPV-specific T cells was derived from only a couple of HPV16-positive patients, and the survival association was reported for HPV16-positive patients.

This clone was found once. Which antigen it targets is not known. Nothing much larger sits one base from this clone, and base qualities are not available. Libraries were built with the immunoSEQ multiplex PCR assay. TCRdb carries this immuneACCESS record with in-frame sequences only. Its versions omit some clonotypes, under half of them owing to an unresolved V gene in the studies checked, with the rest unexplained. The sample table shows fewer than 25,000 clones, and around nine tenths are seen once. Of the sample, 5.8% is held by the ten largest clones. Repertoires were sampled repeatedly over the course of chemoradiotherapy, so clonal expansion could be followed in the tumor microenvironment. The receptor's source is a human donor with HPV-associated anogenital cancer. Sequences were derived from blood, sampled from a patient who underwent chemoradiotherapy.

CDR3 region: CASSGRTGATGELFF. Read as DNA, the sequence is TGTGCCAGCAGCGGACGGACAGGGGCCACCGGGGAGCTGTTTTTT. Rearrangement joined TRBV5-6 to TRBJ2-2, with 9 bases in between that match TRBD1. Reading from cysteine to phenylalanine, the CDR3 counts 15 amino acids. The only DNA kept is the CDR3, 45 bases in frame from the first base. Sequences SGHDT (CDR1) and YYEEEE (CDR2) are obtained from the germline V gene. Trimming takes 4 bases off V and 4 bases off J; junction bases not matched to a gene: 5.